This TCR beta chain was sequenced for a study of T cells in Graves' hyperthyroidism and ophthalmopathy. Regions amplified from RNA transcripts were the TCR beta CDR3 regions. First-round RT-PCR of the TCR CDR3 relied on the HTBI primer set. TCRdb used MiXCR to reprocess the multiplex PCR reads, holding one entry per CDR3 protein. The repertoire has 500,000 to 650,000 distinct CDR3 sequences, 14% of them found once; the top ten carry over 11%. Broader study findings: Ophthalmopathy, as predicted by the model, came a median roughly 6.5 months after the prediction.

Looked up from germline, CDR1 is SNHLY and CDR2 is FYNNEI. CDR3 length equals 16 residues. Germline trimming cut 6 bases from V and 2 bases from J; bases unmatched to any gene: 4. This clonotype was counted at least ten times. Its antigen is not identified. This chain joins TRBV2 and TRBJ2-2; 12 bases match TRBD2. This TCR derives from a woman between 35 and 50 years old with Graves' hyperthyroidism. Sequences were obtained from blood. CDR3 DNA sequence: TGTGCCAGCAGAGGGACTAGCGGGTTCAACACCGGGGAGCTGTTTTTT. This sequence encodes CASRGTSGFNTGELFF.